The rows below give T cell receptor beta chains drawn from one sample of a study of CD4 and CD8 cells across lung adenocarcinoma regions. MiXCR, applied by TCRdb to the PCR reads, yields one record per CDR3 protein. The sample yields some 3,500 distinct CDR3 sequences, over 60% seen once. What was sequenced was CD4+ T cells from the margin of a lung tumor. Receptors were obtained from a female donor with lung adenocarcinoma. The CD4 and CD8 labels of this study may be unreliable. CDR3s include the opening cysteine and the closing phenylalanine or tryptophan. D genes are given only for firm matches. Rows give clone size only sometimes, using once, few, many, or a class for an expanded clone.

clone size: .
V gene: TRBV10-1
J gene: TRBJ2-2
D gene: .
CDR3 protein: CASTRTRNSGELFF
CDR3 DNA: TGCGCCAGCACCAGGACCAGGAACTCCGGGGAGCTGTTTTTT

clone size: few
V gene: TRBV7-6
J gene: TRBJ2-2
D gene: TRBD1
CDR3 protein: CASSLGTGGFGNTGELFF
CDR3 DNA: TGTGCCAGCAGCTTAGGGACAGGGGGGTTCGGAAACACCGGGGAGCTGTTTTTT

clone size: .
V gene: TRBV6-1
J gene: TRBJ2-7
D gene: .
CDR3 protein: CASSGGTRYEQYF
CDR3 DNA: TGTGCCAGCAGTGGTGGCACCAGGTACGAGCAGTACTTC

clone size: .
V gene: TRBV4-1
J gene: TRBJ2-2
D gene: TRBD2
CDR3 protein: CASSQDAGVTGELFF
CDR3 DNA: TGCGCCAGCAGCCAAGATGCGGGAGTTACCGGGGAGCTGTTTTTT

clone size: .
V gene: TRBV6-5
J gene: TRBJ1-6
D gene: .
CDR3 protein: CASSYTTGEDSPLHF
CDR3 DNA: TGTGCCAGCAGTTACACAACTGGGGAGGATTCACCCCTCCACTTT

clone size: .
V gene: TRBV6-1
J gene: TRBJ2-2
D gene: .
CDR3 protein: CASSQEGANTGELFF
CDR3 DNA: TGTGCCAGCAGTCAAGAGGGGGCGAACACCGGGGAGCTGTTTTTT

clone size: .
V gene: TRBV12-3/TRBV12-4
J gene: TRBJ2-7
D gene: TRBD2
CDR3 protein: CASSSGLAGRHYEQYF
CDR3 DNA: TGTGCCAGCAGTTCCGGACTAGCGGGGCGCCACTACGAGCAGTACTTC

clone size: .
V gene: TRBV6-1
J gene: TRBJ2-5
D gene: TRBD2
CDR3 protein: CASSVTSGSAAQYF
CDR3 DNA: TGTGCCAGCAGTGTGACTAGCGGGAGTGCAGCCCAGTACTTC

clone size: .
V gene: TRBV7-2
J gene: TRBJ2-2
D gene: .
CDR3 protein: CASSLTGNTGELFF
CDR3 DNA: TGTGCCAGCAGCTTAACAGGAAACACCGGGGAGCTGTTTTTT

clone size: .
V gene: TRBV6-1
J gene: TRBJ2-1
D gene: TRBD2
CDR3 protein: CASSTRYTSGTYNEQFF
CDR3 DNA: TGTGCCAGCAGCACGCGGTACACTAGCGGAACCTACAATGAGCAGTTCTTC

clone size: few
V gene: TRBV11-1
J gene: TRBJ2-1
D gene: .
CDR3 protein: CASSLGRSSYNEQFF
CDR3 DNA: TGTGCCAGCAGCTTAGGGAGGAGCTCCTACAATGAGCAGTTCTTC

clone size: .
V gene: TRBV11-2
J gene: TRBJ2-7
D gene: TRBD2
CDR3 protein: CASSAGLAGDEQYF
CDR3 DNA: TGTGCCAGCAGCGCGGGACTAGCGGGAGACGAGCAGTACTTC

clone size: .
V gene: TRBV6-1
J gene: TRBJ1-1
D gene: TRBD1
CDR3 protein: CASRTDRTETAFF
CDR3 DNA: TGTGCCAGCAGGACGGACAGGACCGAGACAGCTTTCTTT